The next 5 T cell receptor beta chains were all read from a single sample in a study of T cell changes during pregnancy in multiple sclerosis. Libraries were prepared by immunoSEQ multiplex PCR; TCRdb keeps only in-frame clonotypes and omits some of them. The top ten hold more than 2% of the sample, which has around 56,000 clones, approximately 90% seen once. The sequenced sample was peripheral blood, obtained in the first trimester of pregnancy. These TCRs come from a female donor in good health, enrolled as a control in a pregnancy study.

The V gene is TRBV7-9, the J gene TRBJ2-7; D gene uncertain. Trimming cost V 5 bases and J 2 bases, with 13 bases left between them. The germline CDR1 and CDR2 sequences are SEHNR and FQNEAQ (reference sequence). This CDR3 has 14 residues. The CDR3 coding sequence is TGTGCCAGCAGCCCTGGGCAGTACACCTACGAGCAGTACTTC. Protein product: CASSPGQYTYEQYF.

The chain links TRBV19 to TRBJ2-6, with TRBD2 matching 12 bases. CDR3 length: 17 residues. CDR1 and CDR2 (germline): LNHDA, SQIVND (reference sequence). Unmatched junction bases numbered 4, after V lost 7 bases and J lost 0 bases. The CDR3 here is CASTRLAGDSGANVLTF. The DNA for the CDR3 is TGTGCCAGTACCCGACTAGCGGGGGACTCTGGGGCCAACGTCCTGACTTTC.

The rearrangement links TRBV2 to TRBJ1-1, with 9 bases aligning to TRBD1. This CDR3 is 14 amino acids long. The ends lost 8 bases at V and 4 bases at J; junction bases unmatched: 8. Germline V gene sequence: CDR1 SNHLY, CDR2 FYNNEI. Written as DNA, the CDR3 is TGTGCCAGCCTGGGACAGGGTCCGAGCACTGAAGCTTTCTTT. Its translation is CASLGQGPSTEAFF.

The chain links TRBV6-6 to TRBJ2-2; tentative D call: TRBD1 (6 bases). Trimming took 6 bases from V and 7 from J, leaving 12 bases between them. Germline values: CDR1 MNHNY, CDR2 SVGAGI (reference sequence). This CDR3 region has 13 residues. CDR3 bases: TGTGCCAGCAGGCAGGGGTTTGGCGGGGAGCTGTTTTTT. Translated, it gives CASRQGFGGELFF.

The chain uses TRBV2 and TRBJ2-1; 9 bases are shared with TRBD1. The CDR3 length is 16 residues. In germline, CDR1 is SNHLY, CDR2 FYNNEI. V gave up 6 bases and J gave up 1 base; unmatched junction bases: 7. In nucleotides, the CDR3 is TGTGCCAGCAGGGACAGGGGTAGTCCTTCCTACAATGAGCAGTTCTTC. This translates into CASRDRGSPSYNEQFF.